This TCR beta chain was sequenced in a study of PD-1 blockade in classical Hodgkin lymphoma. Comment on this clone: The junction and the germline gene differ at one end; a read error may be behind it.

TCRdb keeps only in-frame clones here, not all; method: immunoSEQ multiplex PCR. The repertoire holds about 9,900 clones, with roughly 90% as singletons. CDR3 size: 18 residues. From germline, CDR1 is MNHEY and CDR2 SMNVEV (reference sequence). All patients relapsed after autologous stem cell transplantation, and brentuximab vedotin exposure varied. Sequencing was performed on peripheral blood mononuclear cells (PBMCs), taken at baseline. The chain uses TRBV27 and TRBJ1-6; 12 nucleotides agree with TRBD1. This receptor was obtained from a human donor with classical Hodgkin lymphoma. The CDR3 sequence is CAGSFGTGGLDVNSPLHF. The CDR3 region has the DNA TGTGCCGGCAGTTTCGGGACAGGGGGCCTCGATGTGAATTCACCCCTCCACTTT.